Listed below are T cell receptor beta chains from one sample, sequenced in a study of CD8 T cells in ankylosing spondylitis. In TCRdb, the 5' RACE reads were re-called with MiXCR into one record per CDR3 protein. The top ten hold around 60% of the sample, which has tens of thousands of distinct CDR3 sequences, approximately 30% seen once. Sequenced sample: blood, either unsorted or a sorted T cell fraction (not recorded which). Receptor source: a male donor with ankylosing spondylitis or in good health (not recorded which). The CDR3 runs from the conserved cysteine through the conserved F or W. A D gene is named only where the DNA matches it firmly. A row's size may be missing; if present it is once, few, many or a size class.

J gene,clone size,D gene,V gene,CDR3 DNA,CDR3 protein
TRBJ2-1,few,TRBD2,TRBV10-1,TGCGCCAGCAGCCCCGAACTAGCGAATGAGCAGTTCTTC,CASSPELANEQFF
TRBJ2-7,once,TRBD1,TRBV12-3/TRBV12-4,TGTGCCAGCAGTCAGGGGGTTTTCGAGCAGTACTTC,CASSQGVFEQYF
TRBJ1-5,many,.,TRBV29-1,TGCAGCGCATCCAATGGAGGGCGCGGGGATCAGCCCCAGCATTTT,CSASNGGRGDQPQHF
TRBJ2-1,.,.,TRBV5-6,TGTGCCAGCAGCGAGGACAGAGGGGCCGGGTGGTACAATGAGCAGTTCTTC,CASSEDRGAGWYNEQFF
TRBJ2-4,.,.,TRBV6-5,TGTGCCAGCAGTTATGATCCAGGAAAAGCCAAAAACATTCAGTACTTC,CASSYDPGKAKNIQYF
TRBJ2-3,few,TRBD2,TRBV5-5,TGTGCCAGCAGCTTGTCGGGGGGAGGCGCAGATACGCAGTATTTT,CASSLSGGGADTQYF
TRBJ1-5,.,.,TRBV20-1,TGCAGTGCTAGTTGGCTCAGGGAGATCAATCAGCCCCAGCATTTT,CSASWLREINQPQHF
TRBJ2-2,few,.,TRBV4-2,TGTGCCAGCAGCCAAGACACGGGATCCACCGGGGAGCTGTTTTTT,CASSQDTGSTGELFF
TRBJ2-1,.,.,TRBV6-6,TGTGCCAGCAGCCCCCCAGGGGACTACAACAATGAGCAGTTCTTC,CASSPPGDYNNEQFF
TRBJ2-2,.,.,TRBV7-6,TGTGCCAGCAGCCCTCGTAGGACAGCGAACACCGGGGAGCTGTTTTTT,CASSPRRTANTGELFF
TRBJ1-2,few,TRBD1,TRBV20-1,TGCAGTGCTAGAGATTGGGGACAGGCGAGTGGCTACACCTTC,CSARDWGQASGYTF
TRBJ1-1,few,TRBD1,TRBV5-5,TGTGCCAGCAGCCCTTCTGTAATAGGGACAGTGAACACTGAAGCTTTCTTT,CASSPSVIGTVNTEAFF
TRBJ2-2,.,.,TRBV11-3,TGTGCCAGCAGCTTCCTTAGCGGCACCGGGGAGCTGTTTTTT,CASSFLSGTGELFF
TRBJ2-1,.,TRBD2,TRBV5-6,TGTGCCAGCGGCCTGGGGCTAGCGGGCCTCCCTCGGTACAATGAGCAGTTCTTC,CASGLGLAGLPRYNEQFF
TRBJ2-1,.,TRBD1,TRBV2,TGTGCCAGCCGCTCCGGGACAGGAGCGAGCAATGAGCAGTTCTTC,CASRSGTGASNEQFF
TRBJ2-3,many,.,TRBV4-2,TGTGCCAGCAGCCAAGATATTAACACAGATACGCAGTATTTT,CASSQDINTDTQYF
TRBJ2-1,few,.,TRBV14,TGTGCCAGCAGCCAAGCCCTAGTCCTTAGCTATGAGCAGTTCTTC,CASSQALVLSYEQFF
TRBJ1-1,.,.,TRBV5-1,TGCGCCAGCAGCTTCAACGGCAGGAACACTGAAGCTTTCTTT,CASSFNGRNTEAFF
TRBJ2-5,.,TRBD1,TRBV18,TGTGCCAGCTCACCGATACGACAGGGGAAGGAGACCCAGTACTTC,CASSPIRQGKETQYF
TRBJ1-1,.,.,TRBV29-1,TGCAGCGTTGGTATTTTCAGGGGCACTGAAGCTTTCTTT,CSVGIFRGTEAFF
TRBJ2-6,.,.,TRBV5-1,TGCGCCAGCAGCTTACAGGGGGGGTCCTCTGGGGCCAACGTCCTGACTTTC,CASSLQGGSSGANVLTF
TRBJ1-6,few,.,TRBV29-1,TGCAGCGTTGAAGAGGGCCAGGGCGGACCGAATTCACCCCTCCACTTT,CSVEEGQGGPNSPLHF
TRBJ2-1,.,.,TRBV5-6,TGTGCCAGCAGCTTGGCCAGAGGGGCCGAGCAGTTCTTC,CASSLARGAEQFF
TRBJ2-3,.,TRBD2,TRBV29-1,TGCAGCGTTCCCACTAGCGGGATCACAGATACGCAGTATTTT,CSVPTSGITDTQYF
TRBJ1-1,.,.,TRBV28,TGTGCCAGCTGGCTAACAGGAGAAACGAACACTGAAGCTTTCTTT,CASWLTGETNTEAFF
TRBJ2-4,.,TRBD2,TRBV4-2,TGTGCCAGCAGCCAACCGGGAGGTGACATTCAGTACTTC,CASSQPGGDIQYF
TRBJ2-5,.,.,TRBV3-1,TGTGCCAGCAGCCAAGACCACAACGCCCAAGAGACCCAGTACTTC,CASSQDHNAQETQYF